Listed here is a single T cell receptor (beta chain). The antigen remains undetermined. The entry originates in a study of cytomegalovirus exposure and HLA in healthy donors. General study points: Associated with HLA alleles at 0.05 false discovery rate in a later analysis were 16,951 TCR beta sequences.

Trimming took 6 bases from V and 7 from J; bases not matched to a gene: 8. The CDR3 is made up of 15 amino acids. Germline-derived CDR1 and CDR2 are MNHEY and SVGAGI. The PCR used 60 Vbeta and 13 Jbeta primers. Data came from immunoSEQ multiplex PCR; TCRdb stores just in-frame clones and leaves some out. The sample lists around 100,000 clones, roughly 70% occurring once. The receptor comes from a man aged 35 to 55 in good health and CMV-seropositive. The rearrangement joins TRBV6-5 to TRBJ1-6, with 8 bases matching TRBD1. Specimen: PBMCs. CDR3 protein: CASSSGQGGNSPLHF. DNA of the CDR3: TGTGCCAGCAGCTCCGGACAGGGAGGGAATTCACCCCTCCACTTT.